The present T cell receptor (beta chain) was sequenced within a study of blood T cell repertoires in COVID-19 (dated by TCRdb to the early 2020s). About the full investigation: Samples from collaborators originated in the United States, Italy and Spain and spanned both the acute and convalescent phases of COVID-19. The dataset comprised deeply sampled blood TCRbeta repertoires from subjects exposed to, actively infected with, or recovered from COVID-19. The prospective study material was composed of cDNA or gDNA derived from T cells, B-cell-depleted T cells, or PBMCs. A de-identified subject ID, COVID-19 status, age in years and sex were almost always included in the sample metadata. The repertoires were released in a freely available public database meant as a resource for research on the immune response to SARS-CoV-2. Where available, HLA class I and class II types were taken from metadata supplied by the sample provider and were not determined by assay-based typing. The samples were drawn from two sources: the first 160 participants of the ongoing ImmuneRACE study, and approximately 1,300 subjects contributed by 6 global collaborators. The study at large found these results: Clinical and demographic metadata were provided uncurated, with the amount varying by source and participant.

CDR1 and CDR2, per the germline V gene, are SGHAT and FQNNGV. CDR3 length: 14 amino acids, cysteine to phenylalanine. Only CDR3 DNA is held: 42 bases, read in frame from base 1. The germline ends are 7 bases apart after V is trimmed by 0 bases and J by 4 bases. The immunoSEQ Assay, a bias-controlled multiplex PCR, was used to amplify TCRbeta CDR3 regions from genomic DNA. As for how the authors treated the data: The number of nucleated cells in each sample was estimated by amplification of reference gene primers within the assay. Sequence reads were collapsed and filtered to measure the absolute abundance of every unique TCRbeta CDR3 rearrangement. For each sample, productive Simpson clonality was calculated as the square root of Simpson's diversity index over productive rearrangements. Here the immuneACCESS table is served through TCRdb, limited to in-frame sequences with V and J called. Missing clones are a known gap in these copies; in checked studies unresolved V genes cover under half, and the rest lacks a known reason. V and J calls and clone size come straight from that table; D and trimming were deduced from the DNA. The sample contains under 95,000 clones, 65% to 85% of them found a single time. Jointly, the top ten make up roughly 10% of the sample.

Whole blood was collected in K2EDTA tubes by collaborating institutions according to the institutions' own protocols. Collaborator samples were shipped for TCRbeta analysis as frozen whole blood, isolated PBMCs, or DNA extracted from either sample type. A remark on this clone: There is no known antigen for this receptor. Per-nucleotide qualities are absent, and no much larger clonotype sits a single base away.

The sequence came from a man between 65 and 85 years old with acute or convalescent COVID-19. Material for sequencing was peripheral blood. The sequence joins TRBV11-2 to TRBJ2-1, with no reliable assignment of the D segment. This receptor has the CDR3 CASSLDGRYNEQFF. The nucleotide sequence is TGTGCCAGCAGCTTAGATGGTCGGTACAATGAGCAGTTCTTC. With the portions outside the CDR3 filled from the reference TRBV11-2 and TRBJ2-1 genes, the complete variable region becomes EAGVAQSPRYKIIEKRQSVAFWCNPISGHATLYWYQQILGQGPKLLIQFQNNGVVDDSQLPKDRFSAERLKGVDSTLKIQPAKLEDSAVYLCASSLDGRYNEQFFGPGTRLTVL.